Following are 24 T cell receptor beta chains from one sample sequenced in a study of cytomegalovirus exposure and HLA in healthy donors. PCR involved 60 Vbeta and 13 Jbeta primers. Assay used: immunoSEQ multiplex PCR; TCRdb lists only in-frame clones, some missing. The data contain about 120,000 clones, roughly a tenth of them singletons. Sequencing input: PBMCs. All receptors come from a woman younger than 30 in good health and CMV-seropositive.

This clone was counted between two and nine times. This sequence joins TRBV13 and TRBJ2-7, with 7 nucleotides matching TRBD2. V was clipped by 5 bases and J by 2 bases; unmatched bases: 6. Germline values: CDR1 PRHDT, CDR2 FYEKMQ (reference sequence). The CDR3 totals 14 residues. CDR3 protein: CASSGRLAAYEQYF. The CDR3 nucleotides read TGTGCCAGCAGCGGACGACTAGCCGCCTACGAGCAGTACTTC.

V usage is TRBV4-1 and J usage is TRBJ2-7; D not certain. The CDR3 runs to 13 residues. Trimming removed 4 bases at V and 3 bases at J, with 10 bases between. In germline, CDR1 is MGHRA, CDR2 YSYEKL. This chain's CDR3 is CASSLEPYYEQYF. The CDR3 bases are TGCGCCAGCAGCCTAGAACCCTACTACGAGCAGTACTTC.

This chain links TRBV7-9 with TRBJ2-7, with 10 bases lining up with TRBD2. Germline CDR1 reads SEHNR; CDR2 reads FQNEAQ (reference sequence). The CDR3 has 13 amino acids. J was trimmed by 2 bases and V by 8 bases; bases with no gene match: 3. The DNA of the CDR3 is TGTGCCAGCGGCAGCGGGAGGGCCTACGAGCAGTACTTC. It specifies CASGSGRAYEQYF.

This clone was seen a few times. J is TRBJ1-2 and V is TRBV10-3; D uncertain. The CDR3 is 13 amino acids. Germline V gene sequence: CDR1 ENHRY, CDR2 SYGVKD. V lost 6 bases and J 0 bases, leaving 8 bases between the germline ends. The CDR3 sequence: CAIRSGSNYGYTF. The CDR3 region has the DNA TGTGCCATCAGATCAGGTTCTAACTATGGCTACACCTTC.

This clone was observed at least ten times. This chain links TRBV6-1 with TRBJ1-3; no clear D gene. The CDR3 sequence is 13 residues long. Trimming stripped 0 bases from V and 3 bases from J, with 3 bases between. Germline loops: CDR1 MNHNS, CDR2 SASEGT. CDR3 in DNA: TGTGCCAGCAGTGAAGCGTATGGAAACACCATATATTTT. This codes for CASSEAYGNTIYF.

This clone has a handful of counts. The rearrangement uses TRBV18 and TRBJ2-2, with D perhaps matching TRBD2 (5 bases). Between the trimmed V and J ends, which lost 1 base and 1 base, there was a span of 13 bases. The CDR3 extends over 17 amino acids. CDR1 and CDR2 from the germline V gene are KGHSH and LQKENI. Here the CDR3 reads CASSPLSRTLNTGELFF. DNA for the CDR3: TGTGCCAGCTCACCACTTAGCCGGACTCTGAACACCGGGGAGCTGTTTTTT.

This clone was counted a few times. The J gene is TRBJ2-2, the V gene TRBV5-1; 7 nucleotides match TRBD1. Trimming cost V 6 bases and J 4 bases; bases outside gene matches: 6. This CDR3 has 14 residues. Germline V CDR1 and CDR2: SGHRS, YFSETQ. The CDR3: CASTYRGSTGELFF. In DNA form, the CDR3 reads TGCGCCAGCACCTACAGGGGATCCACCGGGGAGCTGTTTTTT. The entire variable domain, with the rest obtained from reference TRBV5-1 and TRBJ2-2, is as follows: KAGVTQTPRYLIKTRGQQVTLSCSPISGHRSVSWYQQTPGQGLQFLFEYFSETQRNKGNFPGRFSGRQFSNSRSEMNVSTLELGDSALYLCASTYRGSTGELFFGEGSRLTVL.

The chain has TRBV7-8 and TRBJ2-7, with 7 bases fitting TRBD2. The CDR3 extends over 16 amino acids. V dropped 7 bases and J dropped 2; count of bases not matched to a gene: 14. Germline values: CDR1 SGHVS, CDR2 FQNEAQ. In nucleotides, the CDR3 is TGTGCCAGCACACCTTTGGTGGCTAGCGGAACCTACGAGCAGTACTTC. Encoded protein: CASTPLVASGTYEQYF.

There are a few counts of this clone. The chain joins TRBV5-6 to TRBJ2-5, with D possibly matching TRBD1 (5 bases). Germline V lookup: CDR1 SGHDT, CDR2 YYEEEE. The CDR3 extends over 13 amino acids. The V end was cut by 2 bases, the J end by 2 bases, with 7 bases between. DNA of the CDR3: TGTGCCAGCAGCTTCCCAGGGCAAGAGACCCAGTACTTC. This gives the protein CASSFPGQETQYF.

The rearrangement joins TRBV27 to TRBJ2-3; 7 bases line up with TRBD2. The V and J ends lost 4 bases and 0 bases, in that order; junction bases with no gene match: 7. The V gene's germline CDR1 is MNHEY and CDR2 SMNVEV (reference sequence). The CDR3 is 16 residues long. The CDR3 sequence is CASSSLADTSTDTQYF. The CDR3 bases are TGTGCCAGCAGTTCCCTAGCGGATACTAGCACAGATACGCAGTATTTT.

This chain links TRBV4-1 with TRBJ2-1, with D perhaps TRBD1 (6 bases). Germline assignment: CDR1 MGHRA and CDR2 YSYEKL. CDR3 size: 12 residues. V was cut by 4 bases and J by 8 bases, with 9 bases left in between. CDR3 DNA sequence: TGCGCCAGCAGCCCCGCAGGGGATGAGCAGTTCTTC. Protein: CASSPAGDEQFF.

This sequence joins TRBV9 and TRBJ2-7, with a possible D match to TRBD2 (5 bases). The V gene lost 0 bases and the J gene lost 0 bases, with 7 bases spanning the gap. Germline V gives CDR1 SGDLS, CDR2 YYNGEE. The length of the CDR3 is 14 residues. The CDR3 bases are TGTGCCAGCAGCGTAGGGGAGAGCTCCTACGAGCAGTACTTC. It codes for CASSVGESSYEQYF.

The DNA of the CDR3 is TGCGCCAGCAGTTTAAATACGGGAGCTGCTTTCTTT. This sequence encodes CASSLNTGAAFF. The chain has TRBV5-1 and TRBJ1-1; D unresolved. The ends were cut back, 5 bases at V and 11 bases at J, with 16 bases in the middle. Germline CDR1 and CDR2: SGHRS and YFSETQ. The length of the CDR3 is 12 residues.

This clone was observed a few times. The rearrangement uses TRBV6-6 and TRBJ1-1; 7 bases line up with TRBD1. The CDR3 loop spans 12 amino acids. CDR1 is MNHNY and CDR2 is SVGAGI in the germline V gene (reference sequence). V was pared by 8 bases and J by 7 bases, with 7 bases of the junction left unmatched. The CDR3 protein is CASAGTEDEAFF. CDR3 bases: TGTGCCAGCGCAGGGACAGAGGATGAAGCTTTCTTT.

CDR3 nucleotides: TGTGCCAGCAGCTCCGGGGGGGGCGGACAGCCCCAGCATTTT. It translates to CASSSGGGGQPQHF. The V gene is TRBV7-3, the J gene TRBJ1-5, with D possibly TRBD1 on 6 matching bases. Trimming left V 4 bases short and J 7 bases short, with 14 bases between. This CDR3 is built from 14 residues. Per germline, CDR1 SGHTA and CDR2 FQGTGA.

The chain joins TRBV28 to TRBJ2-7; no clear D. Germline CDR1 and CDR2: MDHEN and SYDVKM. V shed 7 bases and J shed 1 base, with 17 bases lying between them. The CDR3 has 15 residues. CDR3 in DNA: TGTGCCAGCACCCAAATTGTTTCGGGTTCCTACGAGCAGTACTTC. Amino acid sequence: CASTQIVSGSYEQYF.

V and J are TRBV18 and TRBJ2-5; 7 bases are a match to TRBD2. The V gene end was trimmed by 0 bases and the J gene end by 4 bases; junction bases not matched to a gene: 11. The CDR3 totals 17 residues. The germline CDR1 and CDR2 sequences are KGHSH and LQKENI. This CDR3 reads CASSPPGGRIGRETQYF. CDR3 bases: TGTGCCAGCTCACCACCGGGCGGGAGAATTGGACGAGAGACCCAGTACTTC.

This clone was found a few times. The rearrangement uses TRBV2 and TRBJ2-7; 7 bases are a match to TRBD2. Germline V gene sequence: CDR1 SNHLY, CDR2 FYNNEI. V lost 8 bases, J lost 3 bases, and 4 bases stayed unmatched. The CDR3 loop spans 12 amino acids. The CDR3 bases are TGTGCCAGCCTTGGGACTAACTACGAGCAGTACTTC. Protein product: CASLGTNYEQYF.

There are a few counts of this clone. The chain couples TRBV5-1 to TRBJ2-1, with 10 bases aligning to TRBD2. V trimming: 2 bases; J trimming: 4 bases; junction bases outside the gene matches: 3. CDR1 SGHRS and CDR2 YFSETQ come from the germline V gene. This CDR3 is 15 amino acids long. The CDR3 DNA follows: TGCGCCAGCAGCTTTACTAGCGGGATGTACAATGAGCAGTTCTTC. Protein: CASSFTSGMYNEQFF.

This clone was observed a handful of times. This chain uses TRBV28 with TRBJ1-1; no definite D call. V was clipped by 5 bases and J by 0 bases, with 16 bases between them. The CDR3 is 16 residues long. The germline V gene encodes CDR1 MDHEN and CDR2 SYDVKM. This CDR3 is CASSLYSGSMNTEAFF. CDR3 DNA sequence: TGTGCCAGCAGTCTGTACAGTGGGAGTATGAACACTGAAGCTTTCTTT.

This clone was counted only a few times. The V and J genes are TRBV5-8 and TRBJ1-1; a weak D match, TRBD1 (5 bases). V was cut by 2 bases and J by 3 bases, with 8 bases left in between. The CDR3 loop spans 13 amino acids. In germline, CDR1 is SGHTS, CDR2 YDEGEE. The CDR3 here is CASSFRQHTEAFF. In nucleotides, the CDR3 is TGTGCCAGCAGCTTCCGACAGCACACTGAAGCTTTCTTT.

This clone was observed a few times. This chain connects TRBV7-9 to TRBJ2-5; D might be TRBD2 (6 bases). The CDR3 length is 16 residues. CDR1 and CDR2 (germline): SEHNR, FQNEAQ (reference sequence). V lost 3 bases, J lost 4 bases, and 18 bases lay in between. This chain's CDR3 is CASSFVGGGGGETQYF. CDR3 in DNA: TGTGCCAGCAGCTTCGTGGGAGGTGGTGGAGGAGAGACCCAGTACTTC.

In its sample, this clone was seen a few times. The chain uses TRBV10-3 and TRBJ2-3; maybe TRBD2 (5 bases). The CDR3 is 15 amino acids. CDR1 and CDR2 (germline): ENHRY, SYGVKD. The V end lost 4 bases, the J end lost 3 bases, and 14 bases lay between the germline ends. CDR3 sequence: CAISVGPGRTDTQYF. CDR3 DNA sequence: TGTGCCATCAGTGTGGGTCCGGGAAGGACAGATACGCAGTATTTT.

The gene calls are TRBV19 and TRBJ2-1; 10 bases are a match to TRBD2. CDR1 LNHDA and CDR2 SQIVND come from the germline V gene (reference sequence). V lost 5 bases and J lost 6; bases outside the gene matches: 4. This CDR3 has 14 amino acids. CDR3 in DNA: TGTGCCAGTAGTCCTAGCGGGAGTGTCAATGAGCAGTTCTTC. This sequence encodes CASSPSGSVNEQFF.